Given below is one TCR beta chain in context. The CDR3 is 13 residues long. CDR1 is GTSNPN and CDR2 is SVGIG in the germline V gene (reference sequence). V dropped 0 bases and J dropped 0 bases, with 5 bases sitting between them. The data derive from a study of shared clonotypes between healthy human individuals. Replicate PCRs from sorted subsets contained roughly 200 ng DNA, which is 29,000 or so T cell genomes. In the original analysis: Quality scores were absent from the junction-only immunoSEQ sequences, so filtering differed. Produced via immunoSEQ multiplex PCR; TCRdb's table is partial and in-frame only. V and J calls and clone size are as listed in that table; D and trimming were resolved from the DNA. The table has some 2.4 million clones, 93% seen once. Healthy adults negative for HIV, lacking recent acute infections or vaccinations, served as donors.

This chain connects TRBV30 to TRBJ2-5; D not certain. The clonotype was recovered from a man aged 18 to 30 in good health. Some clones in this sample may be carry-over from other donors' samples. Specimen: naive CD4+ T cells from PBMCs. Described subset: CD45RA+ positively selected. The CDR3 DNA sequence: TGTGCCTGGAGTGTAACGGACCAAGAGACCCAGTACTTC. Protein sequence: CAWSVTDQETQYF.